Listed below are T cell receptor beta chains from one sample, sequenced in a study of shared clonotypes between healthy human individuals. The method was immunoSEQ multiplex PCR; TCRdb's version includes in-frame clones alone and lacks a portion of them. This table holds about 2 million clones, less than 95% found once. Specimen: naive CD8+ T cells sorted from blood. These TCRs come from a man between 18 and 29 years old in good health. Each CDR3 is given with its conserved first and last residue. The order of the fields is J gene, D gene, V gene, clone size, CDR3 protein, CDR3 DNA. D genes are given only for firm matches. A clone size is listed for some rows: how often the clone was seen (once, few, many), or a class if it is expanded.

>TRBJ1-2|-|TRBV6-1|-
CASNPQGNYGYTF
TGTGCCAGCAACCCTCAGGGGAACTATGGCTACACCTTC
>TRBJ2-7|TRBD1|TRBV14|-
CASSPGQGGSYEQYF
TGTGCCAGCAGCCCGGGACAGGGAGGCTCCTACGAGCAGTACTTC
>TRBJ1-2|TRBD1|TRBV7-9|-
CASSTGGSGYTF
TGTGCCAGCAGCACAGGGGGATCGGGCTACACCTTC
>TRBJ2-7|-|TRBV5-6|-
CASSTTPPRSYEQYF
TGTGCCAGCAGCACGACACCCCCGAGGTCCTACGAGCAGTACTTC
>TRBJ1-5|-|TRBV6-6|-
CASSFTDGSNQPQHF
TGTGCCAGCAGTTTCACTGACGGTAGCAATCAGCCCCAGCATTTT
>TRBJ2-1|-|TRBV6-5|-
CASSYTAGGDYNEQFF
TGTGCCAGCAGTTACACCGCAGGGGGGGACTACAATGAGCAGTTCTTC
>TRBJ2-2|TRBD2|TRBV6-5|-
CASSLTSGRAGELFF
TGTGCCAGCTCCCTGACTAGCGGGAGGGCCGGGGAGCTGTTTTTT
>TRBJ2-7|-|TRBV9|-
CASSVGGDTHYEQYF
TGTGCCAGCAGCGTAGGAGGGGACACCCACTACGAGCAGTACTTC
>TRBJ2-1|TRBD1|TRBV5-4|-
CASSEVVLQGPSNEQFF
TGTGCCAGCAGCGAAGTCGTCCTACAGGGGCCATCTAATGAGCAGTTCTTC
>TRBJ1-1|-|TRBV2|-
CASSERELPGDGAFF
TGTGCCAGCAGTGAACGGGAGCTCCCGGGTGATGGGGCTTTCTTT
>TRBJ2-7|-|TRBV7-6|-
CASSLETGPSYEQYF
TGTGCCAGCAGCTTAGAAACCGGACCTTCCTACGAGCAGTACTTC
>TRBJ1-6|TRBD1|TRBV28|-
CASSLTGVGSPLHF
TGTGCCAGCAGCCTAACAGGGGTTGGTTCACCCCTCCACTTT
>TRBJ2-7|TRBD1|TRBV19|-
CASSISGTGYYEQYF
TGTGCCAGTAGTATATCAGGGACAGGATACTACGAGCAGTACTTC
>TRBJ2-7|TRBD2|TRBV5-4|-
CASSLDPSGSYEQYF
TGTGCCAGCAGCTTGGATCCTAGCGGATCCTACGAGCAGTACTTC
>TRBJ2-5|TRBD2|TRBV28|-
CASSFLGEGHQETQYF
TGTGCCAGCAGTTTTTTGGGGGAGGGACACCAAGAGACCCAGTACTTC
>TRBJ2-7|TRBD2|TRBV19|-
CASREREGPYEQYF
TGTGCAAGTAGGGAGCGGGAGGGCCCCTACGAGCAGTACTTC
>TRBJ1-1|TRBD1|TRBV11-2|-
CASSLDLGTGNTEAFF
TGTGCCAGCAGCTTAGATCTTGGGACAGGGAACACTGAAGCTTTCTTT
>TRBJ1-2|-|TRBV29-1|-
CSVESGYGYTF
TGCAGCGTTGAATCGGGGTATGGCTACACCTTC
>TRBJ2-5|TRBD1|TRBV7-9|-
CASGWIEQGAQETQYF
TGTGCCAGCGGATGGATAGAACAGGGGGCCCAGGAGACCCAGTACTTC
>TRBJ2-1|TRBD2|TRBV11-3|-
CASSPGASGESEYNEQFF
TGTGCCAGCAGCCCCGGTGCTAGCGGGGAGTCCGAATACAATGAGCAGTTCTTC
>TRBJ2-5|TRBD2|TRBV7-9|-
CASSLVQAGGPQETQYF
TGTGCCAGCAGCTTAGTTCAAGCGGGAGGCCCCCAGGAGACCCAGTACTTC
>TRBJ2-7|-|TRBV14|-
CASSLSQGYEQYF
TGTGCCAGCAGCCTTTCCCAGGGTTACGAGCAGTACTTC
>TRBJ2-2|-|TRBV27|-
CASSLSTPPTGELFF
TGTGCCAGCAGTTTAAGCACCCCCCCCACCGGGGAGCTGTTTTTT
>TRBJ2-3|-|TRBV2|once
CASNEDSNTDTQYF
TGTGCCAGCAATGAGGACTCAAACACAGATACGCAGTATTTT
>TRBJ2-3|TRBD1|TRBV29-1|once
CSVEGQGADTQYF
TGCAGCGTTGAAGGGCAGGGGGCAGATACGCAGTATTTT
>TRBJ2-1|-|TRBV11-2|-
CASSLARAPNEQFF
TGTGCCAGCAGCTTAGCCAGGGCTCCCAATGAGCAGTTCTTC
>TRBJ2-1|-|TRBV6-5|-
CASSYDGSDEQFF
TGTGCCAGCAGTTACGACGGGAGCGATGAGCAGTTCTTC
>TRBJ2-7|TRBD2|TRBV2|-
CASSPEPGLANEQYF
TGTGCCAGCAGCCCGGAACCGGGACTAGCCAACGAGCAGTACTTC
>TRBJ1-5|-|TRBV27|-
CASGFDQPQHF
TGTGCCAGCGGATTCGATCAGCCCCAGCATTTT
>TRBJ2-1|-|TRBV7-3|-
CASSLTSDYFDEQFF
TGTGCCAGCAGCTTAACCTCAGACTATTTCGATGAGCAGTTCTTC
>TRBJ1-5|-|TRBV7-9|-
CASSSGSQPQHF
TGTGCCAGCAGCTCAGGTTCACAGCCCCAGCATTTT
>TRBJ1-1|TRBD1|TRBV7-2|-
CASSELSTGHHNTEAFF
TGTGCCAGCAGCGAACTTTCGACAGGGCATCACAACACTGAAGCTTTCTTT
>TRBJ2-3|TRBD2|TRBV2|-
CASSAPAGVSTDTQYF
TGTGCCAGCAGTGCGCCGGCGGGGGTGAGCACAGATACGCAGTATTTT
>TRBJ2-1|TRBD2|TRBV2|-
CASSEALGLAGANEQFF
TGTGCCAGCAGTGAAGCGCTTGGGCTAGCGGGGGCCAATGAGCAGTTCTTC
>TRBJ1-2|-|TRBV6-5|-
CASSSLPPVFYTF
TGTGCCAGCAGTTCCCTCCCCCCGGTCTTCTACACCTTC
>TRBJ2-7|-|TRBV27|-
CASTPTPGGFPYEQYF
TGTGCCAGCACCCCCACCCCCGGGGGATTCCCCTACGAGCAGTACTTC
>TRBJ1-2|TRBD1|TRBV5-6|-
CASSFQGGLGYTF
TGTGCCAGCAGCTTTCAAGGGGGCCTTGGCTACACCTTC
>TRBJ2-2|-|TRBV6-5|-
CASRRWGNTGELFF
TGTGCCAGCAGGCGATGGGGGAACACCGGGGAGCTGTTTTTT
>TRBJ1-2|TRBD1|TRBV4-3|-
CASSQDTGVYGYTF
TGCGCCAGCAGCCAAGACACAGGGGTTTATGGCTACACCTTC
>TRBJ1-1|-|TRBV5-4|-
CASSLAWENTEAFF
TGTGCCAGCAGCTTGGCGTGGGAGAACACTGAAGCTTTCTTT
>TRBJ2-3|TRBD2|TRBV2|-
CATSGPSTDTQYF
TGTGCCACTAGCGGACCTAGCACAGATACGCAGTATTTT
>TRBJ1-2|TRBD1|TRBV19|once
CASSIDLETGSYGYTF
TGTGCCAGTAGTATAGATCTCGAGACAGGGAGCTATGGCTACACCTTC
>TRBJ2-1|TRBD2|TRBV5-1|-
CASSSTGTSAINEQFF
TGCGCCAGCAGCTCGACCGGGACTAGCGCAATCAATGAGCAGTTCTTC
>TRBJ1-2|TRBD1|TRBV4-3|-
CASSQDEDRAYYGYTF
TGCGCCAGCAGCCAAGACGAGGACAGGGCCTACTATGGCTACACCTTC
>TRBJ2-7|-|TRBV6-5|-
CASRPTLGVGYEQYF
TGTGCCAGCAGACCAACCCTGGGAGTCGGCTACGAGCAGTACTTC
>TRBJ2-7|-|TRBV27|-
CASSLLANLYEQYF
TGTGCCAGCAGTTTACTAGCAAATCTCTACGAGCAGTACTTC
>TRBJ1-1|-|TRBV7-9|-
CASSSRDTTPGGEAFF
TGTGCCAGCAGCTCCCGGGACACGACCCCGGGAGGTGAAGCTTTCTTT
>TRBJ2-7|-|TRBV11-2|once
CASSFASESSYEQYF
TGTGCCAGCAGCTTTGCTAGCGAGAGCTCCTACGAGCAGTACTTC
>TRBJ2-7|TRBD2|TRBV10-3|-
CAITAPSGRRRPEQYF
TGTGCCATCACCGCCCCCAGCGGGAGGCGAAGGCCCGAGCAGTACTTC
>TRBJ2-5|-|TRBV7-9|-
CASSLGQEETQYF
TGTGCCAGCAGCTTAGGCCAAGAAGAGACCCAGTACTTC
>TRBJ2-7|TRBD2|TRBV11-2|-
CASSFSGTSGYEQYF
TGTGCCAGCAGCTTCAGCGGGACTAGCGGCTACGAGCAGTACTTC
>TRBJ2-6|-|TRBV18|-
CASSLSSGANVLTF
TGTGCCAGCTCACTGAGCTCTGGGGCCAACGTCCTGACTTTC
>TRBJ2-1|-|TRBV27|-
CASSPRVYNEQFF
TGTGCCAGCAGTCCCCGGGTTTACAATGAGCAGTTCTTC